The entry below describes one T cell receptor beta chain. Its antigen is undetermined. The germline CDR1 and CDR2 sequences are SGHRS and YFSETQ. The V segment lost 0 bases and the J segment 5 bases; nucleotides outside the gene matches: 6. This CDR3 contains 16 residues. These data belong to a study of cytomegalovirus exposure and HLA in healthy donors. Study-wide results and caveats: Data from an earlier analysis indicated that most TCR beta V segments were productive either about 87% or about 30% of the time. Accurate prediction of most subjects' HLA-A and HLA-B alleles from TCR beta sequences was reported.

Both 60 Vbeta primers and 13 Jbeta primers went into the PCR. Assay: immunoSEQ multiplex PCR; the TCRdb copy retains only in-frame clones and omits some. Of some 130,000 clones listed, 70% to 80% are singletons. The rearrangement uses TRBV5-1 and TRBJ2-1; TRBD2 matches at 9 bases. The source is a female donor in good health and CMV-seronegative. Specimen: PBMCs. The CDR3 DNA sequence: TGCGCCAGCAGCTTGGGGGGGACTAGCTTCGACAATGAGCAGTTCTTC. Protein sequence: CASSLGGTSFDNEQFF.